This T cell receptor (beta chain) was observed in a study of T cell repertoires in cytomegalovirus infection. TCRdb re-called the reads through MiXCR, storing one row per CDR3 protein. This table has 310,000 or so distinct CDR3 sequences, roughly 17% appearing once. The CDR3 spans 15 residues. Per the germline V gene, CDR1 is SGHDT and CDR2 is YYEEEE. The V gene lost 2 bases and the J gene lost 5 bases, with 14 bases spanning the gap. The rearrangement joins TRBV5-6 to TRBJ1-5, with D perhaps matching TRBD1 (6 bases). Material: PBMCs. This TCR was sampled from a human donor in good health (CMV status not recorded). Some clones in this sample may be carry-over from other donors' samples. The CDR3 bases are TGTGCCAGCAGCTTAAAAGGACAGCGATATCAGCCCCAGCATTTT. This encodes CASSLKGQRYQPQHF.